The sequence of this T cell receptor (beta chain) was determined in a study of OX40 agonist ivuxolimab in advanced cancers. With autoimmune disease history or systemic immunosuppression, patients were excluded. CDR1 SEHNR and CDR2 FQNEAQ come from the germline V gene (reference sequence). CDR3 length: 18 amino acids. The V gene lost 5 bases and the J gene lost 0 bases, with 17 bases spanning the gap. Sequencing used immunoSEQ multiplex PCR; TCRdb keeps in-frame clones, though not all of them. The sample comprises approximately 52,000 clones, more than 75% of which are singletons, and roughly a tenth rests with the top ten.

The V call is TRBV7-9, the J call TRBJ2-6; possibly TRBD2 for D (6 bases). This receptor was identified in an adult with an advanced solid tumor such as melanoma, head and neck, liver or kidney cancer. This material consisted of CD4+ or CD8+ T cells sorted from blood, taken in a trial of the OX40 agonist ivuxolimab. CDR3 sequence (DNA): TGTGCCAGCAGCCCGCACGCCGGGAGCTTCTCTGGGGCCAACGTCCTGACTTTC. It codes for CASSPHAGSFSGANVLTF.